This is a list of T cell receptor beta chains from one sample in a study of blood T cells in healthy people across ages. TCRdb re-called the 5' RACE reads through MiXCR, storing one row per CDR3 protein. The sample contains approximately 1,000,000 distinct CDR3 sequences, around two fifths of which appear only once. The source material was blood. The receptors originated from a young man in good health. Both conserved end residues are part of each CDR3. A D gene is named only where the DNA matches it firmly. Part of the rows lack a size; the others show once, few, many or a class for expanded clones.

D: .; size: .; J: TRBJ2-7; V: TRBV27; DNA: TGTGCCAGCAGACTACCCTACGAGCAGTACTTC; CDR3: CASRLPYEQYF
D: .; size: .; J: TRBJ1-1; V: TRBV2; DNA: TGTGCCAGTAGTGAACTAAGGCCCGGGACCACTGAAGCTTTCTTT; CDR3: CASSELRPGTTEAFF
D: .; size: .; J: TRBJ1-1; V: TRBV5-6; DNA: TGTGCCAGCAGCTCGGATGGGGTTCTTAGCGCTGAAGCTTTCTTT; CDR3: CASSSDGVLSAEAFF
D: .; size: few; J: TRBJ1-5; V: TRBV5-5; DNA: TGTGCCAGCAACTGGGGGGTAAATAGCAATCAGCCCCAGCATTTT; CDR3: CASNWGVNSNQPQHF
D: .; size: .; J: TRBJ1-5; V: TRBV24-1; DNA: TGTGCCACCAGTGGCAGGTTAGATCAGCCCCAGCATTTT; CDR3: CATSGRLDQPQHF
D: .; size: .; J: TRBJ2-5; V: TRBV5-1; DNA: TGCGCCAGCAGCGTGGACCGGAAGACCCAGTACTTC; CDR3: CASSVDRKTQYF
D: TRBD1; size: .; J: TRBJ1-1; V: TRBV12-3/TRBV12-4; DNA: TGTGCCAGCAGTATTAGGACAGGGGGCAGTGCGAACACTGAAGCTTTCTTT; CDR3: CASSIRTGGSANTEAFF
D: TRBD1; size: .; J: TRBJ2-2; V: TRBV24-1; DNA: TGTGCCACCAGTGACTGGAGCACAGGGGATCTTGCCACCGGGGAGCTGTTTTTT; CDR3: CATSDWSTGDLATGELFF
D: .; size: few; J: TRBJ2-5; V: TRBV14; DNA: TGTGCCAGCAGCCAACCAGGGGTTCGGATGGGAGAGACCCAGTACTTC; CDR3: CASSQPGVRMGETQYF
D: .; size: few; J: TRBJ1-6; V: TRBV20-1; DNA: TGCAGTGCTAGTCCCCGGGGGGCGAGCTCCTATAATTCACCCCTCCACTTT; CDR3: CSASPRGASSYNSPLHF
D: .; size: few; J: TRBJ1-1; V: TRBV3-1; DNA: TGTGCCAGCAAATTCTCCAGGGAGGGCACTGAAGCTTTCTTT; CDR3: CASKFSREGTEAFF
D: .; size: .; J: TRBJ1-4; V: TRBV10-3; DNA: TGTGCCATCAGTGAGGCACAGGGTGGAGTGGAAAAACTGTTTTTT; CDR3: CAISEAQGGVEKLFF
D: .; size: few; J: TRBJ2-3; V: TRBV7-2; DNA: TGTGCCAGCAGCTTCTCTACCCGTCGGGGTCGCACAGATACGCAGTATTTT; CDR3: CASSFSTRRGRTDTQYF
D: .; size: .; J: TRBJ1-1; V: TRBV7-3; DNA: TGTGCCAGCAGCCTCTCGAGCGGGGGGAAAACTGAAGCTTTCTTT; CDR3: CASSLSSGGKTEAFF
D: TRBD2; size: .; J: TRBJ2-2; V: TRBV9; DNA: TGTGCCAGCAGCGTAGCTAGCGGGGGACCGAACACCGGGGAGCTGTTTTTT; CDR3: CASSVASGGPNTGELFF
D: .; size: .; J: TRBJ1-2; V: TRBV25-1; DNA: TGTGCCAGCAGTGAATTCCGGGCAGGGTCACACTATGGCCACACCTTC; CDR3: CASSEFRAGSHYGHTF
D: .; size: few; J: TRBJ2-3; V: TRBV29-1; DNA: TGCAGCGTTGAAGGGGGGACACAGCTAAGCACAGATACGCAGTATTTT; CDR3: CSVEGGTQLSTDTQYF
D: .; size: once; J: TRBJ1-1; V: TRBV7-8; DNA: TGTGCCAGCAGCTTATTCGGGTTTAGCACTGAAGCTTTCTTT; CDR3: CASSLFGFSTEAFF
D: .; size: few; J: TRBJ2-1; V: TRBV20-1; DNA: TGCAGTGCTAGAGGGCAGGGAAGTGGGAATGAGCAGTTCTTC; CDR3: CSARGQGSGNEQFF
D: TRBD2; size: .; J: TRBJ2-3; V: TRBV20-1; DNA: TGCAGTGCAAGCTCCGGCGGGGGAGGTTCTAGCACAGATACGCAGTATTTT; CDR3: CSASSGGGGSSTDTQYF
D: TRBD1; size: many; J: TRBJ1-5; V: TRBV12-3/TRBV12-4; DNA: TGTGCCAGCAGCCTCCGAGGGGGCGATCAGCCCCAGCATTTT; CDR3: CASSLRGGDQPQHF
D: .; size: .; J: TRBJ1-5; V: TRBV10-3; DNA: TGTGCCATCAGTGAGGGCCAGGGAGGCCTCCACTCGAGCAATCAGCCCCAGCATTTT; CDR3: CAISEGQGGLHSSNQPQHF
D: .; size: few; J: TRBJ1-1; V: TRBV7-6; DNA: TGTGCCAGCAGCAACGAACCCCACACTGAAGCTTTCTTT; CDR3: CASSNEPHTEAFF
D: .; size: .; J: TRBJ1-1; V: TRBV6-6; DNA: TGTGCCAGCAGTCCCCAACAGGAGGCAGACACTGAAGCTTTCTTT; CDR3: CASSPQQEADTEAFF
D: TRBD2; size: few; J: TRBJ2-1; V: TRBV7-9; DNA: TGTGCCAGCAGGGGACTAGCGGGGGACTACAATGAGCAGTTCTTC; CDR3: CASRGLAGDYNEQFF
D: .; size: few; J: TRBJ2-3; V: TRBV15; DNA: TGTGCCACCAGCAGAGATAGCGGATTAGATACGCAGTATTTT; CDR3: CATSRDSGLDTQYF
D: .; size: .; J: TRBJ2-3; V: TRBV9; DNA: TGTGCCAGCAGCCCGAGGGGGTATAGCACAGATACGCAGTATTTT; CDR3: CASSPRGYSTDTQYF
D: TRBD2; size: .; J: TRBJ2-5; V: TRBV20-1; DNA: TGCAGTGCTCTCCGACTAGCGGGGGGCCAAGAGACCCAGTACTTC; CDR3: CSALRLAGGQETQYF